The present entry profiles one T cell receptor beta chain with its context. The sample is drawn from a study of blood T cell repertoires in COVID-19. Clones were read by immunoSEQ multiplex PCR, and TCRdb kept only the in-frame ones, dropping some. This table holds 120,000 or so clones, about nine tenths found once. The germline CDR1 and CDR2 sequences are SGHAT and FQDESV (reference sequence). With 5 bases clipped from V and 1 base from J, the junction kept 7 bases outside the gene matches. The CDR3 has 16 amino acids. Input material: peripheral blood. J is TRBJ2-3 and V is TRBV11-1; TRBD1 aligns across 9 bases. The sequence was collected from a man aged 55 to 70 with COVID-19, enrolled during active disease. Here the CDR3 DNA reads TGTGCCAGCAGCCCAGGGGGACAGGGCGGCACAGATACGCAGTATTTT. Protein product: CASSPGGQGGTDTQYF.